Sequencing of this T cell receptor beta chain was carried out in a study of blood T cell repertoires in COVID-19. The overall study: From T cells, B-cell-depleted T cells, or PBMCs came the material, which was cDNA or gDNA.

Clones were sequenced by immunoSEQ multiplex PCR, and TCRdb holds only the in-frame ones, with some missing. Of 40,000 or so clones listed, 70% to 90% are singletons. The CDR3 consists of 17 residues. Germline assignment: CDR1 KGHDR and CDR2 SFDVKD. V dropped 7 bases and J dropped 6; count of bases not matched to a gene: 13. Sequencing was done on a sample of peripheral blood. The chain uses TRBV24-1 and TRBJ2-2, with 10 bases fitting TRBD1. The source of this sequence is a man aged 40-50 years with active COVID-19. CDR3 sequence: CATRGTRDRGFSGELFF. The CDR3 DNA follows: TGTGCCACCAGAGGAACCCGGGACAGGGGTTTCTCCGGGGAGCTGTTTTTT.